The 18 T cell receptor beta chains listed next were all sequenced from one sample in a study of beta chain features in type 1 diabetes. Whole-study findings and limits: Across all four CD4+ subsets, people with type 1 diabetes showed modestly shorter TCRB CDR3s.

These receptors are not linked to any known antigen. What was sequenced were expressed TCRB transcripts, since all of the isolated RNA had been reverse transcribed. Sequenced by immunoSEQ multiplex PCR; TCRdb stores in-frame clones only, minus some. The sample records 150,000 to 200,000 clones, about 63% being singletons. Sequenced input: naive CD4+ T cells from blood. The receptor set was obtained from a young man with type 1 diabetes.

The V call is TRBV5-1, the J call TRBJ2-3, with a tentative D call TRBD1 (5 bases). V was shortened by 4 bases and J by 4 bases, with 16 bases between the two germline ends. CDR1 and CDR2 (germline): SGHRS, YFSETQ. The CDR3 spans 15 residues. The CDR3 loop is CASSALDTGPDTQYF. The CDR3, as DNA: TGCGCCAGCAGCGCCCTGGACACCGGTCCAGATACGCAGTATTTT.

This sequence joins TRBV10-3 and TRBJ2-7; 9 nucleotides align to TRBD1. The CDR3 has 15 residues. Germline CDR1 ENHRY, CDR2 SYGVKD. Unmatched junction bases numbered 4, after V lost 3 bases and J lost 1 base. The CDR3 is CAISDWDRASYEQYF. Here the CDR3 DNA reads TGTGCCATCAGTGATTGGGACAGGGCTTCCTACGAGCAGTACTTC.

The J gene is TRBJ2-3, the V gene TRBV30, with D unresolved. The germline CDR1 and CDR2 sequences are GTSNPN and SVGIG (reference sequence). Trimming pared 3 bases from V and 6 bases from J, leaving 13 bases between. The CDR3 spans 13 residues. The CDR3 reads CAWRAKGPDTQYF. CDR3 nucleotide sequence: TGTGCCTGGAGGGCAAAAGGGCCGGATACGCAGTATTTT.

The chain couples TRBV29-1 to TRBJ1-1; 8 bases match TRBD1. V gave up 1 base and J gave up 1 base; unmatched junction bases: 2. This CDR3 is built from 14 residues. Germline CDR1 SQVTM, CDR2 ANQGSEA. The CDR3 region is CSVEGQGRNTEAFF. In DNA form, the CDR3 reads TGCAGCGTTGAAGGACAGGGGAGGAACACTGAAGCTTTCTTT.

This rearrangement joins TRBV9 to TRBJ2-5, with TRBD2 matching 7 bases. Germline CDR1 and CDR2: SGDLS and YYNGEE. V lost 1 base, J lost 4 bases, and 10 bases stayed unmatched. This CDR3 is 16 amino acids long. This CDR3 reads CASSVRSGAFPETQYF. CDR3 nucleotides: TGTGCCAGCAGCGTAAGGAGCGGGGCCTTCCCAGAGACCCAGTACTTC.

In DNA form, the CDR3 reads TGTGCCTGGAATGGGGGGAACACCGGGGAGCTGTTTTTT. Protein: CAWNGGNTGELFF. The chain links TRBV30 to TRBJ2-2; either TRBD1 or TRBD2 may fit D (5 bases each). The V end was cut by 4 bases, the J end by 1 base, with 7 bases between. The CDR3 consists of 13 residues. Germline assignment: CDR1 GTSNPN and CDR2 SVGIG (reference sequence).

The rearrangement uses TRBV30 and TRBJ1-5; a possible D gene is TRBD1 (6 bases). Looked up from germline, CDR1 is GTSNPN and CDR2 is SVGIG (reference sequence). The length of the CDR3 is 14 residues. V gave up 1 base and J gave up 3 bases, with 10 bases separating them. CDR3 region: CAWSGAGHNQPQHF. CDR3 nucleotide sequence: TGTGCCTGGAGTGGGGCGGGACACAATCAGCCCCAGCATTTT.

This chain connects TRBV7-9 to TRBJ1-1; TRBD1 agrees at 11 bases. V trimming: 4 bases; J trimming: 10 bases; junction bases outside the gene matches: 8. The CDR3 runs 14 residues. Germline CDR1 reads SEHNR; CDR2 reads FQNEAQ (reference sequence). DNA of the CDR3: TGTGCCAGCAGCTCCGGACAGGGGGCGCGCTCAGCTTTCTTT. This encodes CASSSGQGARSAFF.

The DNA for the CDR3 is TGTGCCAGCAGCGGAGACCCCTCCACAGATACGCAGTATTTT. As protein: CASSGDPSTDTQYF. This chain joins TRBV9 and TRBJ2-3; no clear D. This CDR3 is 14 amino acids long. Germline loops: CDR1 SGDLS, CDR2 YYNGEE. Trimming cost V 3 bases and J 2 bases, with 10 bases left between them.

This sequence joins TRBV29-1 and TRBJ2-5; 7 bases fit TRBD2. Germline values: CDR1 SQVTM, CDR2 ANQGSEA. This CDR3 has 13 residues. The V gene end was trimmed by 7 bases and the J gene end by 5 bases; junction bases not matched to a gene: 10. The CDR3 region is CSGGGGLMETQYF. CDR3 in DNA: TGCAGCGGTGGCGGGGGATTGATGGAGACCCAGTACTTC.

This clone was detected once. This rearrangement joins TRBV5-1 to TRBJ2-7; 8 nucleotides match TRBD1. J lost 3 bases, V lost 1 base, and 6 bases had no gene match. CDR3 size: 15 residues. The germline CDR1 and CDR2 sequences are SGHRS and YFSETQ. For the CDR3, the DNA is TGCGCCAGCAGCTTGTGGACAGGGCTTAGCTACGAGCAGTACTTC. This translates into CASSLWTGLSYEQYF.

To note about this clone: The same CDR3 is also encoded by other DNA sequences in this sample. The chain joins TRBV18 to TRBJ2-5, with D uncertain. Trimming cost V 2 bases and J 5 bases, with 3 bases left between them. CDR3 length: 11 amino acids. CDR1 and CDR2 (germline): KGHSH, LQKENI. CDR3 sequence reads: CASSPRETQYF. The CDR3 nucleotides are TGTGCCAGCTCACCAAGGGAGACCCAGTACTTC.

The chain recombines TRBV18 with TRBJ1-2, with 8 nucleotides matching TRBD1. The CDR3 is 15 amino acids. With 3 bases clipped from V and 5 bases from J, the junction kept 8 bases outside the gene matches. Germline CDR1 is KGHSH and CDR2 is LQKENI. CDR3 residues: CASSPEGQGEYGYTF. The CDR3 DNA follows: TGTGCCAGCTCACCCGAAGGACAGGGAGAGTATGGCTACACCTTC. Together with reference TRBV18 and TRBJ1-2, the CDR3 gives the full variable domain: NAGVMQNPRHLVRRRGQEARLRCSPMKGHSHVYWYRQLPEEGLKFMVYLQKENIIDESGMPKERFSAEFPKEGPSILRIQQVVRGDSAAYFCASSPEGQGEYGYTFGSGTRLTVV.

The chain uses TRBV2 and TRBJ2-4; D remains ambiguous. Germline V gene sequence: CDR1 SNHLY, CDR2 FYNNEI. V shed 4 bases and J shed 0 bases, with 13 bases lying between them. The CDR3 length is 16 residues. Here the CDR3 reads CASSAETPLAKNIQYF. In DNA form, the CDR3 reads TGTGCCAGCAGTGCGGAGACCCCTCTAGCCAAAAACATTCAGTACTTC.

The V and J genes are TRBV4-3 and TRBJ2-2; either TRBD1 or TRBD2 may supply D (5 bases each). The CDR3 extends over 16 amino acids. Germline V gene sequence: CDR1 LGHNA, CDR2 YSLEER. The V gene lost 2 bases and the J gene lost 0 bases, with 10 bases spanning the gap. CDR3 residues: CASSQRGSPNTGELFF. In nucleotides, the CDR3 is TGCGCCAGCAGCCAACGGGGCAGTCCGAACACCGGGGAGCTGTTTTTT.

The chain joins TRBV29-1 to TRBJ1-2; D remains unclear. The CDR3 has 9 residues. The germline V gene encodes CDR1 SQVTM and CDR2 ANQGSEA. The CDR3 DNA follows: TGCAAGACGGACGATGGCTACACCTTC. Translating gives CKTDDGYTF. Together with reference TRBV29-1 and TRBJ1-2, the CDR3 gives the full variable domain: SAVISQKPSRDICQRGTSLTIQCQVDSQVTMMFWYRQQPGQSLTLIATANQGSEATYESGFVIDKFPISRPNLTFSTLTVSNMSPEDSSIYLCKTDDGYTFGSGTRLTVV.

The V and J genes are TRBV5-4 and TRBJ2-5, with D possibly being TRBD1 (6 bases). This CDR3 has 14 amino acids. V dropped 5 bases and J dropped 2 bases, with 13 bases sitting between them. Germline V gene lookup returns CDR1 SGHNT and CDR2 YYREEE (reference sequence). CDR3 bases: TGTGCCAGCAGTCCCGGGGACACTCAAGAGACCCAGTACTTC. It yields the protein CASSPGDTQETQYF.

The rearrangement links TRBV29-1 to TRBJ2-3; D unclear. The CDR3 is 12 residues long. Germline V CDR1 and CDR2: SQVTM, ANQGSEA. Deletions cut 4 bases from V and 2 bases from J, with 7 bases between. CDR3 DNA: TGCAGCGTTGGTGGGAACACAGATACGCAGTATTTT. This encodes CSVGGNTDTQYF.